These T cell receptor beta chains were read from a single sample in a study of shared clonotypes between healthy human individuals. Assay: immunoSEQ multiplex PCR; the TCRdb copy retains only in-frame clones and omits some. The sample shows some 2.3 million clones, about 92% of them seen only once. The sample was naive CD4+ T cells from PBMCs. All receptors derive from a young man in good health. Some clones in this sample may be carry-over from other donors' samples. Each CDR3 is given with its conserved first and last residue. A D gene is named only where the DNA matches it firmly. Rows may omit the clone size; those that give it use once, few, many or a size class.

CDR3: CASSLGQGEQYF
DNA: TGCGCCAGCAGCTTGGGGCAGGGCGAGCAGTACTTC
size: NA
D: NA
V: TRBV5-1
length: 12
J: TRBJ2-7

CDR3: CASSRTSGTDNEQFF
DNA: TGCGCCAGCAGCCGGACTAGCGGGACGGACAATGAGCAGTTCTTC
size: NA
D: TRBD2
V: TRBV4-3
length: 15
J: TRBJ2-1

CDR3: CASSVGTVNGYTF
DNA: TGTGCCAGCAGCGTCGGGACAGTAAATGGCTACACCTTC
size: NA
D: TRBD1
V: TRBV2
length: 13
J: TRBJ1-2

CDR3: CAISQEGLADNEQFF
DNA: TGTGCCATCAGCCAAGAGGGACTAGCGGACAATGAGCAGTTCTTC
size: NA
D: TRBD2
V: TRBV10-3
length: 15
J: TRBJ2-1

CDR3: CASSSQGTGELFF
DNA: TGTGCCAGCAGCTCACAGGGCACCGGGGAGCTGTTTTTT
size: NA
D: NA
V: TRBV7-2
length: 13
J: TRBJ2-2

CDR3: CASSLVAKNIQYF
DNA: TGTGCCAGCAGCTTAGTTGCCAAAAACATTCAGTACTTC
size: NA
D: NA
V: TRBV11-2
length: 13
J: TRBJ2-4

CDR3: CASSALARVGTQYF
DNA: TGTGCCAGCAGTGCCCTAGCTAGGGTTGGTACGCAGTATTTT
size: NA
D: NA
V: TRBV2
length: 14
J: TRBJ2-3

CDR3: CASSFGLAGARGEQYF
DNA: TGTGCCAGCAGCTTTGGACTAGCGGGAGCACGGGGCGAGCAGTACTTC
size: NA
D: TRBD2
V: TRBV7-9
length: 16
J: TRBJ2-7

CDR3: CASSHGQSTEAFF
DNA: TGTGCCAGCAGTCACGGACAGAGCACTGAAGCTTTCTTT
size: NA
D: NA
V: TRBV6-6
length: 13
J: TRBJ1-1

CDR3: CASSLVWVETQYF
DNA: TGTGCCAGCAGCTTAGTTTGGGTGGAGACCCAGTACTTC
size: NA
D: NA
V: TRBV7-2
length: 13
J: TRBJ2-5

CDR3: CAWGPGQAYGYTF
DNA: TGTGCCTGGGGCCCGGGACAGGCCTATGGCTACACCTTC
size: NA
D: TRBD1
V: TRBV30
length: 13
J: TRBJ1-2

CDR3: CASSFGTSLYEQYF
DNA: TGTGCCAGTAGTTTCGGGACTTCCCTCTACGAGCAGTACTTC
size: NA
D: NA
V: TRBV19
length: 14
J: TRBJ2-7

CDR3: CASRTVTGELFF
DNA: TGTGCCAGTCGGACAGTCACCGGGGAGCTGTTTTTT
size: NA
D: NA
V: TRBV18
length: 12
J: TRBJ2-2

CDR3: CASSYCWRFNTDTQYF
DNA: TGTGCCAGCAGTTACTGTTGGCGGTTTAACACAGATACGCAGTATTTT
size: NA
D: NA
V: TRBV6-5
length: 16
J: TRBJ2-3

CDR3: CASRTDRGGQTQYF
DNA: TGTGCCAGCAGAACGGACAGGGGAGGGCAGACCCAGTACTTC
size: NA
D: TRBD1
V: TRBV6-5
length: 14
J: TRBJ2-5

CDR3: CASSFLDRSYNEQFF
DNA: TGTGCCAGCAGCTTCCTGGACAGGTCTTACAATGAGCAGTTCTTC
size: NA
D: TRBD1
V: TRBV7-9
length: 15
J: TRBJ2-1

CDR3: CASSLSRANTEAFF
DNA: TGTGCCAGCAGCTTAAGTAGGGCGAACACTGAAGCTTTCTTT
size: once
D: NA
V: TRBV7-8
length: 14
J: TRBJ1-1

CDR3: CASSLARFTDYEQYF
DNA: TGTGCCAGCAGCTTAGCTCGTTTCACAGATTACGAGCAGTACTTC
size: NA
D: NA
V: TRBV7-8
length: 15
J: TRBJ2-7

CDR3: CASSPEGTGSGDTQYF
DNA: TGCGCCAGCAGCCCAGAAGGGACAGGGTCCGGAGATACGCAGTATTTT
size: NA
D: TRBD1
V: TRBV5-1
length: 16
J: TRBJ2-3

CDR3: CASSFPGQFYEQYF
DNA: TGTGCCAGCAGTTTCCCCGGACAGTTCTACGAGCAGTACTTC
size: NA
D: NA
V: TRBV28
length: 14
J: TRBJ2-7

CDR3: CASGLGGDLNIQYF
DNA: TGTGCCAGCGGCCTCGGGGGCGACTTAAACATTCAGTACTTC
size: NA
D: NA
V: TRBV28
length: 14
J: TRBJ2-4

CDR3: CASSLVRGLNTEAFF
DNA: TGCGCCAGCAGCTTGGTACGGGGCCTGAACACTGAAGCTTTCTTT
size: NA
D: NA
V: TRBV5-1
length: 15
J: TRBJ1-1

CDR3: CASSPPGREAETQYF
DNA: TGTGCCAGCAGCCCCCCCGGTCGGGAGGCAGAGACCCAGTACTTC
size: NA
D: TRBD2
V: TRBV11-2
length: 15
J: TRBJ2-5